A selection of T cell receptor beta chains follows, all from one sample in a study of vaccination effects on CD4 cells after COVID-19. Some clones are missing from TCRdb's copy, which holds only in-frame ones; the method was immunoSEQ multiplex PCR. This table has roughly 46,000 clones, over 60% appearing once. These receptors lack a known antigen. The specimen comprised CD4+ T cells from PBMCs cultured with HCoV-OC43 spike peptides, sampled after COVID-19 vaccination. These receptors were collected from a human donor who received a COVID-19 vaccine. Each CDR3 is given with its conserved first and last residue. Fields, in order: J gene, D gene, clone size, V gene, CDR3 DNA, CDR3 protein. D genes are given only for firm matches. Expanded clones are given a class, and other clones once, few, many or no size at all.

TRBJ2-5,NA,once,TRBV12-3/TRBV12-4,TGTGCCAGCAGTTTAGAGACAGAGACCCAGTACTTC,CASSLETETQYF
TRBJ1-1,TRBD1,few,TRBV18,TGTGCCAGCTCACCGAGCAGGGGGCAGGATACTGAAGCTTTCTTT,CASSPSRGQDTEAFF
TRBJ1-3,NA,NA,TRBV6-5,TGTGCCAGCAGTTACGTCGCAGGGGGAAACACCATATATTTT,CASSYVAGGNTIYF
TRBJ1-1,NA,NA,TRBV5-1,TGCGCCAGCAGCATGGGGGTAGGGGGGAACACTGAAGCTTTCTTT,CASSMGVGGNTEAFF
TRBJ2-1,NA,NA,TRBV1,TGCACCAGCAGCCAAGGAGAATTTCCCCGGGACTCTAGCTCCTACAATGAGCAGTTCTTC,CTSSQGEFPRDSSSYNEQFF
TRBJ1-1,NA,few,TRBV29-1,TGCAGCGCCCGCGAGGAGGAGGGCACTGAAGCTTTCTTT,CSAREEEGTEAFF
TRBJ1-2,NA,many,TRBV27,TGTGCCAGCAGTCCCCTTCAGGCGGTTAACTATGGCTACACCTTC,CASSPLQAVNYGYTF
TRBJ2-7,NA,NA,TRBV5-1,TGCGCCACGGGGGTGGGGGACGGCGCCTACGAGCAGTACTTC,CATGVGDGAYEQYF
TRBJ1-3,NA,NA,TRBV6-5,TGTGCCAGCAGTTACGCCAAGGCCCGGGGGATTTTATATTTT,CASSYAKARGILYF
TRBJ2-1,TRBD2,NA,TRBV24-1,TGTGCCACCAGTGATTCCCCTAGCGGGAGATTTAGCTCCTACAATGAGCAGTTCTTC,CATSDSPSGRFSSYNEQFF
TRBJ1-5,TRBD1,NA,TRBV29-1,TGCAGCGCTGCCGGGACAGGGCGACAGCCCCAGCATTTT,CSAAGTGRQPQHF
TRBJ1-1,NA,NA,TRBV4-1,TGCGCCAGCAGCCAAGTGCCTACAGGGTCTGAAGCTTTCTTT,CASSQVPTGSEAFF
TRBJ2-1,TRBD2,NA,TRBV6-4,TGTGCCAGCAGCTTTCAACTAGCGGGAGGAAACTCCTACAATGAGCAGTTCTTC,CASSFQLAGGNSYNEQFF
TRBJ2-3,NA,NA,TRBV25-1,TGTGCCAGCAGTCCCGGCGGTAGTACAGATACGCAGTATTTT,CASSPGGSTDTQYF
TRBJ2-7,NA,NA,TRBV7-2,TGTGCCAGCAGCTTATCTAAGCGCGACGAGCAGTACTTC,CASSLSKRDEQYF
TRBJ2-1,NA,NA,TRBV10-3,TGTGCCATCTCCGGGGGCAAGGGGGTGAATGAGCAGTTCTTC,CAISGGKGVNEQFF
TRBJ1-3,NA,NA,TRBV11-1,TGTGCCAGCAGCTTGAACGGAGGCTCTGCGAACACCATATATTTT,CASSLNGGSANTIYF
TRBJ1-2,NA,NA,TRBV25-1,TGTGCCAGCAGTGAGGACGATAACTATGGCTACACCTTC,CASSEDDNYGYTF
TRBJ2-5,NA,NA,TRBV5-4,TGTGCCAGCAGCTTCCGACAAACCTCCCAGGAGACCCAGTACTTC,CASSFRQTSQETQYF
TRBJ2-7,TRBD1,NA,TRBV5-1,TGCGCCAGCAGCTCGGGACAGGGTTTCTACGAGCAGTACTTC,CASSSGQGFYEQYF
TRBJ2-7,TRBD2,NA,TRBV5-1,TGCGCCAGCAGCCTACCGGGACTAGCGGGTTACGAGCAGTACTTC,CASSLPGLAGYEQYF
TRBJ1-1,TRBD1,NA,TRBV6-6,TGTGCCAGCTGGACAGGACGGGGGAACACTGAAGCTTTCTTT,CASWTGRGNTEAFF
TRBJ2-1,NA,few,TRBV12-2,TGTGCAAGTCGCGGGGGGCCGTCTGGCGAGCAGTTCTTC,CASRGGPSGEQFF
TRBJ1-1,NA,NA,TRBV13,TGTGCCAGCAGCTTACCTGTGGGAAGCAACACTGAAGCTTTCTTT,CASSLPVGSNTEAFF
TRBJ2-5,TRBD1,NA,TRBV5-8,TGTGCCAGCAGCCCCGACAGGGCCGTGTACTTC,CASSPDRAVYF
TRBJ1-3,TRBD1,NA,TRBV7-6,TGTGCCAGCAGCTTAGCCGAGGGGGCTCGAGGAAACACCATATATTTT,CASSLAEGARGNTIYF
TRBJ2-7,NA,few,TRBV3-1/TRBV3-2,TGTGCCAGCAGCCAAGGGGGCGGGATGCAGTACTTC,CASSQGGGMQYF
TRBJ1-6,TRBD1,NA,TRBV11-2,TGTGCCAGCAGCCAAGACAGGGCGGGATCACCCCTCCACTTT,CASSQDRAGSPLHF
TRBJ1-2,TRBD1,NA,TRBV7-9,TGTGCCAGCAGCTTATGGCCCGAGAGGCGGGGGACAGGCCATGGCTACACCTTC,CASSLWPERRGTGHGYTF
TRBJ2-7,TRBD2,NA,TRBV6-4,TGTGCCAGCAGTGAAGGCGGGGGGAAACCCTACGAGCAGTACTTC,CASSEGGGKPYEQYF
TRBJ2-7,TRBD1,NA,TRBV4-2,TGTGCCAGCGGACGGGACAGGGGGCATCACGAGCAGTACTTC,CASGRDRGHHEQYF
TRBJ1-3,NA,NA,TRBV7-2,TGTGCCAGCAGCACCGCCCGGACATTCTCTGGAAACACCATATATTTT,CASSTARTFSGNTIYF
TRBJ1-5,NA,NA,TRBV27,TGTGCCAGCAGCAGAGTCGCCTATAGCAATCAGCCCCAGCATTTT,CASSRVAYSNQPQHF
TRBJ2-1,TRBD2,NA,TRBV7-2,TGTGCCAGCAGCTTAATCCTAGCGGGAGGGTATGAGCAGTTCTTC,CASSLILAGGYEQFF
TRBJ2-7,TRBD1,NA,TRBV6-4,TGTGCCAGCAGTGCAGGGACAGGGACCTACGAGCAGTACTTC,CASSAGTGTYEQYF
TRBJ1-1,NA,NA,TRBV18,TGTGCCAGCTCACCGCGTTCACAGGCCAGGAACACTGAAGCTTTCTTT,CASSPRSQARNTEAFF